One TCR beta chain is described in this entry. Its antigen remains unidentified. These data come from a study of T cells in Graves' hyperthyroidism and ophthalmopathy. Study-wide points: Before onset, ophthalmopathy was predicted by the model a median 6.5 months earlier.

Amplification targeted TCR beta CDR3 regions from RNA transcripts. The HTBI primer set served for first-round RT-PCR of the TCR CDR3. One entry per CDR3 protein results from TCRdb running MiXCR on the multiplex PCR reads. In the table there are hundreds of thousands of distinct CDR3 sequences, 11% to 15% of which are singletons. Sequencing was carried out using blood. The sequence derives from a man between 45 and 60 years old with Graves' ophthalmopathy.

CDR3 residues: CASSPYPRDMATTNEKLFF. The DNA of the CDR3 is TGTGCCAGCTCACCATATCCGCGTGACATGGCAACAACTAATGAAAAACTGTTTTTT. This chain links TRBV18 with TRBJ1-4, with unresolved D. Trimming pared 2 bases from V and 0 bases from J, leaving 19 bases between. The CDR3 is 19 residues long. From germline, CDR1 is KGHSH and CDR2 LQKENI. The whole variable domain, remainder taken from reference TRBV18 and TRBJ1-4, is NAGVMQNPRHLVRRRGQEARLRCSPMKGHSHVYWYRQLPEEGLKFMVYLQKENIIDESGMPKERFSAEFPKEGPSILRIQQVVRGDSAAYFCASSPYPRDMATTNEKLFFGSGTQLSVL.